The source of this T cell receptor beta chain is a study of cytomegalovirus exposure and HLA in healthy donors. Study conclusions and caveats: One variant, a missense change in DCLRE1C, was linked in a later analysis to TCR beta V- and J-gene trimming. Cytomegalovirus status, reportedly, was diagnosed with high specificity and sensitivity by the classifier.

As to this clone: Its antigen remains unknown.

PCR amplification relied on 60 Vbeta primers (plus 13 Jbeta primers). The table came from immunoSEQ multiplex PCR; TCRdb's copy has only in-frame clones and leaves some out. The sample records around 150,000 clones, more than 70% being singletons. The CDR3 consists of 16 residues. In germline, CDR1 is SGDLS, CDR2 YYNGEE. Unmatched junction bases numbered 6, after V lost 4 bases and J lost 4 bases. This chain links TRBV9 with TRBJ2-3; 13 bases map to TRBD2. The source of this sequence is a man aged 45-60 years in good health and CMV-seronegative. The specimen sequenced was PBMCs. The CDR3 DNA reads TGTGCCAGCAGCCCGGGACTAGCGGGGCCCGCAGATACGCAGTATTTT. Amino acid sequence: CASSPGLAGPADTQYF.